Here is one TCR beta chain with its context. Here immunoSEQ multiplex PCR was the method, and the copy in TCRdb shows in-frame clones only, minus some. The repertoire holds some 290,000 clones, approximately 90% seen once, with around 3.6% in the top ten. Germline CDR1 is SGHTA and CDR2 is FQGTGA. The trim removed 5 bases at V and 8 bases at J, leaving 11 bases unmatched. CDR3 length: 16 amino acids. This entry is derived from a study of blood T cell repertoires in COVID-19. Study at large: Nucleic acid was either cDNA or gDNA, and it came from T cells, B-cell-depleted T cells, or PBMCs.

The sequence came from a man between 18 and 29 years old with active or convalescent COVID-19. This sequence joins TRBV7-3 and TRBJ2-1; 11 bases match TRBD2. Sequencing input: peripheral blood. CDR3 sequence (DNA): TGTGCCAGCAGCCCCCAACCGGGACTAGCGGCGGATGAGCAGTTCTTC. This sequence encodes CASSPQPGLAADEQFF.